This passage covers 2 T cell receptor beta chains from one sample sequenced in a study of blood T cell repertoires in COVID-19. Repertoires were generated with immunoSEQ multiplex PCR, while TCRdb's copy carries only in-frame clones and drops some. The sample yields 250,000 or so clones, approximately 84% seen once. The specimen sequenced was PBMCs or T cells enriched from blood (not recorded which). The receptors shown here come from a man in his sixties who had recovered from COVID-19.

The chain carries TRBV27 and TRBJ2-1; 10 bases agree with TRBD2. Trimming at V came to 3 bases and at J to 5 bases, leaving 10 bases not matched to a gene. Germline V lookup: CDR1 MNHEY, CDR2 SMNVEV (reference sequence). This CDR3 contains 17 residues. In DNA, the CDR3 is TGTGCCAGCAGTTTGGGGTGGGGGACTAGCGTCGACAATGAGCAGTTCTTC. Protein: CASSLGWGTSVDNEQFF.

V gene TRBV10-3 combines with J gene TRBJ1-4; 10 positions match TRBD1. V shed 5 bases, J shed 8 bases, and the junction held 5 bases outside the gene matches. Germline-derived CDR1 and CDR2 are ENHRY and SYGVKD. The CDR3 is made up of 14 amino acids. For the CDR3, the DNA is TGTGCCATCAGTTCCGGGACAGGGGTAGAAAAACTGTTTTTT. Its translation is CAISSGTGVEKLFF.